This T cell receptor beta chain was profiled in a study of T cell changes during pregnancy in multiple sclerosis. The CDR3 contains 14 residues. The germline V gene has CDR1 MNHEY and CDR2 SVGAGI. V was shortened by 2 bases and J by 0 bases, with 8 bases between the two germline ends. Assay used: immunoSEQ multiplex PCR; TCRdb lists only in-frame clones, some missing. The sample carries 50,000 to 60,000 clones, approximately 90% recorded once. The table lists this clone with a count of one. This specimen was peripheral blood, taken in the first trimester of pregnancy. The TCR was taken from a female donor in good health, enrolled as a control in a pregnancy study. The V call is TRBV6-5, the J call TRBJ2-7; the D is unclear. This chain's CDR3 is CASSYGQDSYEQYF. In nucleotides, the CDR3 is TGTGCCAGCAGTTACGGGCAGGACTCCTACGAGCAGTACTTC.